This TCR beta chain was sequenced in a study of CD8+CD57+ T cells in acquired aplastic anemia (dated by TCRdb to 2016 to 2018). Study-wide context: A mean of around 3.3 ug of DNA, ranging from roughly 0.19 to 27.4 ug, was extracted from sorted CD4+ and CD8+ cells. A CD8+CD57+ expansion meant a frequency higher than the mean frequency seen in healthy subjects. The paper's findings and limits, for the study overall: CD8+ Simpson's diversity did not differ significantly between patients and healthy controls (P=0.060). About 29 CD8+ CDR3 sequences were found to be shared between patients and controls, but these sequences appeared to be highly expressed in patients and within the immunodominant clones of the patients.

Flow cytometry had shown CD8+CD57+ cell expansion in the patients selected for sequencing. Every patient had a diagnosis of severe acquired aplastic anemia based on International Study of Aplastic Anemia and Agranulocytosis and Camitta criteria. No patient had received any therapy when blood was sampled. In the study, sorted CD4+ and CD8+ blood T cells from patients with severe aplastic anemia and from healthy subjects underwent deep sequencing of TCR repertoires. Patients were enrolled under clinicaltrials.gov protocols 00001620, 01623167, 00001397, 00071045, 00081523 and 00961064 in the USA. Ficoll-Paque density gradient centrifugation was used to isolate peripheral blood mononuclear cells. Before DNA extraction, CD4+ and CD8+ T cells were sorted by FACS or by magnetic beads. TCR beta VDJ combination and CDR3 sequence profiling used genomic DNA as the template. TCR repertoire sequencing was run on an Illumina HiSeq 2000. In the paper's pipeline: TRBV/TRBJ rearrangement plots, CDR3 size and DJ length profiles, and Simpson's diversity index were used to assess repertoires. Whichever DNA sequence was most abundant in the deep sequencing data was defined as the immunodominant clone. CDR3 amino acid sequences were checked for sharing across subjects and were also compared against the VDJdb database and published repertoires. Using fastp trimming at Q25 and MiXCR clonotype assembly, TCRdb reanalyzed the public sequencing data and kept in-frame beta chains. Rows merge per CDR3 protein into single entries with the most common DNA and genes. These V and J calls originate from TCRdb's pipeline instead of the authors' own analysis. The sample has approximately 130,000 distinct CDR3 sequences on record, approximately 36% of them singletons. Of the sample, roughly 2.7% is held by the ten largest clones.

This clonotype was seen ten or more times. There is no known antigen for this receptor. Per-nucleotide qualities are absent, and no much larger clonotype sits a single base away. The CDR3, cysteine through phenylalanine, is 12 amino acids long. Solely the CDR3 DNA is kept, with 36 bases framed from the first base. For CDR1 and CDR2, the germline V gene (reference sequence) lists MNHEY and SMNVEV. V and J are truncated by 6 bases and 2 bases respectively, leaving an intervening sequence of 7 bases. The clonotype originates from a human donor with aplastic anemia. Sample: sorted CD4+, CD8+, or CD8+CD57+ T cells (not recorded which) from PBMCs. The rearrangement combines TRBV27 with TRBJ2-5; the D region possibly corresponds to TRBD1 (6 bases align). The nucleotides are TGTGCCAGCAGGGACAGACAAGAGACCCAGTACTTC. Its product reads: CASRDRQETQYF.